These 10 T cell receptor beta chains share one sample of origin, sequenced in a study of T cell responses to AZD1222 COVID-19 vaccine. Clones were read by immunoSEQ multiplex PCR, and TCRdb kept only the in-frame ones, dropping some. The sample comprises tens of thousands of clones, less than 90% of which are singletons, and around 7.5% rests with the top ten. Sequencing used peripheral blood, obtained on day 0 of AZD1222 vaccination. All receptors derive from an adult in good health.

The V and J genes are TRBV12-5 and TRBJ1-5; D perhaps matches TRBD1 (6 bases). Germline V CDR1 and CDR2: LGHNT, FRNRAP. The V and J ends lost 6 bases and 9 bases respectively, with 21 bases between them. CDR3 length: 15 residues. The CDR3 sequence: CASGETTTGIRPQHF. The CDR3 nucleotides are TGTGCTAGTGGAGAAACGACTACAGGGATCCGGCCCCAGCATTTT.

The gene calls are TRBV3-1 (or the pseudogene TRBV3-2) and TRBJ2-7; 7 bases fit TRBD2. Trimming at V came to 1 base and at J to 1 base, leaving 7 bases not matched to a gene. The CDR3 covers 16 residues. Germline CDR1 and CDR2: LGHDT and YNNKEL (reference sequence). The CDR3 loop is CASSQGYGGGSYEQYF. The CDR3 nucleotides read TGTGCCAGCAGCCAAGGTTATGGCGGGGGATCCTACGAGCAGTACTTC.

This clone has only one observation. The chain recombines TRBV28 with TRBJ2-3; 10 positions match TRBD2. Losses at the gene ends were 3 bases for V and 4 bases for J; bases not matched to a gene: 4. This CDR3 has 15 amino acids. Per the germline V gene, CDR1 is MDHEN and CDR2 is SYDVKM. The CDR3 DNA sequence: TGTGCCAGCAGTTTGAGTAGCGGGGGGCCAGATACGCAGTATTTT. Its protein product is CASSLSSGGPDTQYF.

The chain has TRBV18 and TRBJ1-3; D uncertain. V shed 6 bases and J shed 4 bases, with 19 bases lying between them. Germline assignment: CDR1 KGHSH and CDR2 LQKENI. The CDR3 is made up of 16 amino acids. CDR3 residues: CASSPSFPTSGNTIYF. In DNA, the CDR3 is TGTGCCAGCTCGCCGTCCTTTCCTACCTCCGGAAACACCATATATTTT. The full variable domain, with the rest looked up from reference TRBV18 and TRBJ1-3, is NAGVMQNPRHLVRRRGQEARLRCSPMKGHSHVYWYRQLPEEGLKFMVYLQKENIIDESGMPKERFSAEFPKEGPSILRIQQVVRGDSAAYFCASSPSFPTSGNTIYFGEGSWLTVV.

The gene calls are TRBV19 and TRBJ2-4, with 8 bases fitting TRBD1. J gave up 6 bases and V 5 bases, and 12 bases lay outside the gene matches. The CDR3 covers 16 residues. CDR1 and CDR2 from the germline V gene are LNHDA and SQIVND (reference sequence). The CDR3 loop is CASSVQGAEVRNIQYF. Here the CDR3 DNA reads TGTGCCAGTAGTGTCCAGGGGGCGGAGGTGAGAAACATTCAGTACTTC.

This clone was recorded a few times. The V and J genes are TRBV3-1 (or the pseudogene TRBV3-2) and TRBJ1-5, with unresolved D. From germline, CDR1 is LGHDT and CDR2 YNNKEL (reference sequence). Trimming took off 7 bases at V and 4 bases at J, with 2 bases between the two ends. The CDR3 has 10 amino acids. As DNA, the CDR3 is TGTGCCAGCACGAATCAGCCCCAGCATTTT. Its protein product is CASTNQPQHF.

The chain uses TRBV7-2 and TRBJ2-7, with D possibly TRBD2 on 5 matching bases. CDR3 size: 16 residues. Trimming took off 5 bases at V and 5 bases at J, with 22 bases between the two ends. CDR1 and CDR2 from the germline V gene are SGHTA and FQGNSA. CDR3 residues: CASSRNGIATGDEQYF. In DNA form, the CDR3 reads TGTGCCAGCAGCCGGAATGGGATAGCGACTGGTGACGAGCAGTACTTC.

This clone was seen a single time. The chain employs TRBV12-3 or TRBV12-4 and TRBJ2-2, with D unclear. The CDR3 contains 12 residues. V was pared by 1 base and J by 6 bases, with 3 bases between. The CDR3 loop is CASSLVAGELFF. The CDR3 DNA sequence: TGTGCCAGCAGTTTAGTTGCCGGGGAGCTGTTTTTT.

V is TRBV6-2 or TRBV6-3 and J is TRBJ1-1; D is uncertain. This CDR3 contains 11 residues. Germline lookup yields CDR1 MNHEY and CDR2 SVGEGT. V lost 1 base to trimming and J lost 6 bases, with 3 bases between them. DNA for the CDR3: TGTGCCAGCAGTTACTACGCTGAAGCTTTCTTT. Protein: CASSYYAEAFF.

This clone occurred a few times. The chain carries TRBV7-9 and TRBJ2-7, with a possible D match to TRBD1 (5 bases). The CDR3 contains 13 residues. V was cut by 3 bases and J by 6 bases, with 12 bases left in between. Germline V gene data show CDR1 as SEHNR and CDR2 as FQNEAQ (reference sequence). The CDR3 sequence: CASSFTQVGEQYF. CDR3 coding DNA: TGTGCCAGCAGCTTCACACAGGTAGGCGAGCAGTACTTC.